This T cell receptor beta chain was sequenced in a study of identical twins. The study, taken as a whole, reports: Out-of-frame TCR alpha sharing in monozygotic twins exceeded recombination model predictions. While abundant cord blood beta clonotypes carried fewer insertions, memory repertoires showed no such pattern. Alpha sequences that were out-of-frame and twin-shared showed an excess of low generation probability.

TCRdb re-called the 5' RACE reads through MiXCR, storing one row per CDR3 protein. Of about 480,000 distinct CDR3 sequences in the sample, about 14% are singletons; the top ten hold about 0.53%. Concerning this clonotype: The antigen is undetermined.

Between the trimmed V and J ends, which lost 6 bases and 1 base, there was a span of 15 bases. The CDR3 spans 14 residues. Germline CDR1 reads DFQATT; CDR2 reads SNEGSKA (reference sequence). Separately, the same data were catalogued under a study of yellow fever vaccine responses in identical twins. That paper adds: Twins showed a vaccine T cell response that reportedly seemed partly convergent, partly personalized.

The sample was CD4+ T cells sorted from blood. The sequence was collected from a woman aged 18-35 years in good health. The chain couples TRBV20-1 to TRBJ1-1; D ambiguous. CDR3 residues: CSARPQLSNTEAFF. Here the CDR3 DNA reads TGCAGTGCGAGGCCTCAGCTCTCGAACACTGAAGCTTTCTTT.